Shown below are 31 T cell receptor beta chains from a single sample sequenced in a study of shared clonotypes between healthy human individuals. Using immunoSEQ multiplex PCR, the repertoire was profiled, and TCRdb retains in-frame clones only, with some absent. The sample has over a million clones; roughly 96% are singletons. Sequencing was carried out using naive CD4+ T cells sorted from blood. Described subset: CD45RA+ positively selected. The receptor source for this set is a man aged 25 to 45 in good health.

The rearrangement joins TRBV7-9 to TRBJ2-5; 8 nucleotides match TRBD2. The J segment lost 9 bases and the V segment lost 5 bases, leaving 14 bases of the junction unmatched. Per the germline V gene, CDR1 is SEHNR and CDR2 is FQNEAQ (reference sequence). The CDR3 length is 15 residues. CDR3 sequence (DNA): TGTGCCAGCAGCGCTAGCGGGCAAGCCCCCGGGTCCCAGTACTTC. Encoded protein: CASSASGQAPGSQYF. Full variable domain (outside the CDR3, taken from reference TRBV7-9 and TRBJ2-5): DTGVSQNPRHKITKRGQNVTFRCDPISEHNRLYWYRQTLGQGPEFLTYFQNEAQLEKSRLLSDRFSAERPKGSFSTLEIQRTEQGDSAMYLCASSASGQAPGSQYFGPGTRLLVL.

The table lists this clone with a few counts. CDR3 nucleotide sequence: TGCGCCAGCAGCGGGGATACAGGGTTGACCTACAATGAGCAGTTCTTC. This sequence encodes CASSGDTGLTYNEQFF. V is TRBV5-1 and J is TRBJ2-1, with D perhaps TRBD1 (6 bases). The CDR3 extends over 16 amino acids. V lost 4 bases, J lost 2 bases, and 16 bases lay in between. Germline loops: CDR1 SGHRS, CDR2 YFSETQ. The whole variable domain, filled in from reference TRBV5-1 and TRBJ2-1, reads KAGVTQTPRYLIKTRGQQVTLSCSPISGHRSVSWYQQTPGQGLQFLFEYFSETQRNKGNFPGRFSGRQFSNSRSEMNVSTLELGDSALYLCASSGDTGLTYNEQFFGPGTRLTVL.

On this clone: Distinct nucleotide sequences in the sample also encode this CDR3. The gene calls are TRBV6-5 and TRBJ1-3, with no clear D. V was clipped by 0 bases and J by 1 base, with 7 bases between them. The germline gives CDR1 MNHEY, CDR2 SVGAGI. The CDR3 contains 15 residues. The CDR3 protein is CASSYSRASGNTIYF. The CDR3 DNA reads as TGTGCCAGCAGTTACTCGAGGGCATCTGGAAACACCATATATTTT.

With regard to this clone: The identical CDR3 is also encoded by other nucleotide sequences in the sample. The chain couples TRBV5-4 to TRBJ2-3, with 9 nucleotides matching TRBD1. CDR1 is SGHNT and CDR2 is YYREEE in the germline V gene (reference sequence). The CDR3 spans 14 residues. J gave up 3 bases and V 3 bases, and 2 bases lay outside the gene matches. The CDR3 region is CASSSGQGTDTQYF. Here the CDR3 DNA reads TGTGCCAGCAGCTCCGGACAGGGGACAGATACGCAGTATTTT.

The chain combines TRBV6-5 with TRBJ2-5; a possible D gene is TRBD2 (5 bases). This CDR3 comprises 15 residues. With 2 bases removed from V and 2 bases from J, the gap between germline ends came to 12 bases. Germline lookup yields CDR1 MNHEY and CDR2 SVGAGI. The CDR3 is CASSYDPSPQETQYF. The DNA of the CDR3 is TGTGCCAGCAGTTACGATCCTAGCCCTCAAGAGACCCAGTACTTC.

The CDR3 spells CASSLEGGEEKLFF. Here the CDR3 DNA reads TGCGCCAGCAGCTTGGAGGGAGGAGAAGAAAAACTGTTTTTT. The chain uses TRBV5-1 and TRBJ1-4, with no clear D. Germline V gene sequence: CDR1 SGHRS, CDR2 YFSETQ. There are 14 residues in the CDR3. V gave up 0 bases and J gave up 8 bases, with 11 bases separating them.

In its sample, this clone was seen once. The V gene is TRBV7-6, the J gene TRBJ2-1, with D perhaps matching TRBD1 (6 bases). The CDR3 loop spans 14 amino acids. V was cut by 5 bases and J by 8 bases, with 16 bases left in between. Germline V gene sequence: CDR1 SGHVS, CDR2 FNYEAQ. The CDR3 region has the DNA TGTGCCAGCAGCCCGAAGGACAGCCCGGATGAGCAGTTCTTC. Translating it yields CASSPKDSPDEQFF.

The chain recombines TRBV18 with TRBJ2-5, with 8 bases matching TRBD1. The J call may not be correct, given that the DNA end is closer to TRBJ2-7. Germline assignment: CDR1 KGHSH and CDR2 LQKENI. There are 16 residues in the CDR3. In DNA form, the CDR3 reads TGTGCCAGCTCACCCGGCGGACAGGGAGGATCCTACGAGCAGTACTTC. The encoded protein is CASSPGGQGGSYEQYF.

This rearrangement joins TRBV5-1 to TRBJ2-6, with 9 bases fitting TRBD1. The germline V gene has CDR1 SGHRS and CDR2 YFSETQ. V dropped 0 bases and J dropped 0; count of bases not matched to a gene: 1. This CDR3 is built from 17 residues. The DNA for the CDR3 is TGCGCCAGCAGCTTGGCGACAGGGGGCTCTGGGGCCAACGTCCTGACTTTC. Translated: CASSLATGGSGANVLTF.

This chain uses TRBV6-6 with TRBJ2-5; 12 bases fit TRBD1. The CDR3 is made up of 16 amino acids. In germline, CDR1 is MNHNY, CDR2 SVGAGI (reference sequence). The V segment lost 4 bases and the J segment 4 bases; nucleotides outside the gene matches: 7. The CDR3 spells CASSFSGTGGTETQYF. As DNA, the CDR3 is TGTGCCAGCAGTTTTTCCGGGACAGGGGGCACAGAGACCCAGTACTTC.

The V call is TRBV5-1, the J call TRBJ2-7, with TRBD1 identical over 8 bases. V trimming: 3 bases; J trimming: 5 bases; junction bases outside the gene matches: 10. The CDR3 is 15 amino acids. The V gene's germline CDR1 is SGHRS and CDR2 YFSETQ. The CDR3 sequence: CASSSSGQVIHEQYF. The CDR3 DNA reads as TGCGCCAGCAGCTCCTCGGGACAGGTTATCCACGAGCAGTACTTC.

The chain links TRBV19 to TRBJ2-7, with D possibly TRBD1 on 5 matching bases. Between the trimmed V and J ends, which lost 4 bases and 6 bases, there was a span of 13 bases. The CDR3 is 13 residues long. Germline V CDR1 and CDR2: LNHDA, SQIVND (reference sequence). Here the CDR3 reads CASSTSGLSEQYF. Written as DNA, the CDR3 is TGTGCCAGTAGTACTTCAGGGTTGAGCGAGCAGTACTTC.

The J gene is TRBJ1-1, the V gene TRBV7-2; possible D gene TRBD1, 5 bases. This CDR3 comprises 16 residues. In germline, CDR1 is SGHTA, CDR2 FQGNSA. The V gene lost 5 bases and the J gene lost 1 base, with 17 bases spanning the gap. CDR3 residues: CASSMGRTKPNTEAFF. In DNA, the CDR3 is TGTGCCAGCAGCATGGGACGGACTAAACCGAACACTGAAGCTTTCTTT.

The sample holds a few counts of this clone. Other DNA variants within this sample encode the same CDR3. The gene calls are TRBV11-2 and TRBJ2-7; TRBD1 aligns across 8 bases. CDR1 and CDR2 (germline): SGHAT, FQNNGV. This CDR3 comprises 12 residues. The ends lost 5 bases at V and 4 bases at J; junction bases unmatched: 1. CDR3 in amino acids: CASSRQGYEQYF. Here the CDR3 DNA reads TGTGCCAGCAGCCGACAGGGGTACGAGCAGTACTTC.

V is TRBV10-3 and J is TRBJ1-2; TRBD1 aligns across 7 bases. The CDR3 contains 15 residues. V was pared by 6 bases and J by 4 bases, with 11 bases of the junction left unmatched. Germline V lookup: CDR1 ENHRY, CDR2 SYGVKD. The CDR3 sequence: CAISWDSGALYGYTF. CDR3 nucleotides: TGTGCCATCAGCTGGGACAGTGGAGCTCTCTATGGCTACACCTTC.

The V call is TRBV28, the J call TRBJ2-7; D is undetermined. Trimming cost V 5 bases and J 2 bases, with 7 bases left between them. This CDR3 has 12 residues. The germline V gene encodes CDR1 MDHEN and CDR2 SYDVKM. The DNA of the CDR3 is TGTGCCAGCAGTCTTCGGACCTACGAGCAGTACTTC. As protein: CASSLRTYEQYF.

This chain joins TRBV13 and TRBJ2-7; 9 bases align to TRBD1. V lost 5 bases to trimming and J lost 4 bases; unmatched junction nucleotides: 9. This CDR3 is 15 amino acids long. Germline V gene data show CDR1 as PRHDT and CDR2 as FYEKMQ (reference sequence). The CDR3 region has the DNA TGTGCCAGCAGCCGAGGGACAGGGAAGGGGTACGAGCAGTACTTC. Its protein is CASSRGTGKGYEQYF.

J is TRBJ2-1 and V is TRBV5-1, with TRBD2 matching 10 bases. CDR1 is SGHRS, CDR2 YFSETQ, per germline. V lost 4 bases to trimming and J lost 5 bases; unmatched junction nucleotides: 9. The CDR3 has 16 amino acids. The CDR3 region is CASSQYLAGENNEQFF. In DNA form, the CDR3 reads TGCGCCAGCAGCCAATATCTAGCGGGAGAAAACAATGAGCAGTTCTTC.

The chain joins TRBV11-2 to TRBJ2-3, with TRBD1 matching 10 bases. The germline CDR1 and CDR2 sequences are SGHAT and FQNNGV. Losses at the gene ends were 5 bases for V and 6 bases for J; bases not matched to a gene: 5. The CDR3 contains 14 residues. The CDR3 DNA follows: TGTGCCAGCAGCCATTTGGACAGGGGGGATACGCAGTATTTT. Translation: CASSHLDRGDTQYF.

The V gene is TRBV21-1, the J gene TRBJ1-5. TRBV21-1 is given as a pseudogene. The CDR3 loop spans 17 amino acids. This CDR3 reads CASSKEEGGNSNQPQHF. The CDR3, as DNA: TGTGCCAGCAGCAAAGAGGAAGGCGGAAATAGCAATCAGCCCCAGCATTTT.

The J gene is TRBJ2-3, the V gene TRBV19; TRBD2 might be the D (6 bases). V gave up 9 bases and J gave up 5 bases, with 24 bases separating them. The CDR3 extends over 16 amino acids. Germline CDR1 LNHDA, CDR2 SQIVND (reference sequence). The CDR3 DNA reads TGTGCCAGCACATTCAACACGCGGGAAGGCGAAGATACGCAGTATTTT. This codes for CASTFNTREGEDTQYF.

This clone was seen only once. CDR3 loop: CASSTGHLEDTQYF. The CDR3 bases are TGTGCCAGTAGTACGGGCCACCTTGAAGATACGCAGTATTTT. This chain connects TRBV19 to TRBJ2-3; the D is unclear. Germline CDR1 LNHDA, CDR2 SQIVND (reference sequence). The CDR3 sequence is 14 residues long. V lost 4 bases and J lost 5, with 13 bases in between.

The chain employs TRBV7-9 and TRBJ2-7; a possible D gene is TRBD1 (6 bases). V was shortened by 4 bases and J by 5 bases, with 12 bases between the two germline ends. Germline-derived CDR1 and CDR2 are SEHNR and FQNEAQ (reference sequence). CDR3 size: 13 residues. The CDR3: CASSWAGGDEQYF. CDR3 nucleotides: TGTGCCAGCAGCTGGGCTGGGGGCGACGAGCAGTACTTC.

The V call is TRBV2, the J call TRBJ1-2; TRBD1 is a possible D gene (5 bases). The CDR3 has 12 amino acids. Germline-derived CDR1 and CDR2 are SNHLY and FYNNEI. V gave up 4 bases and J gave up 8 bases, with 11 bases separating them. The CDR3 DNA reads as TGTGCCAGCAGTGTGTATGGGGACGGCTACACCTTC. Translation: CASSVYGDGYTF. The full variable domain, rest sourced from reference TRBV2 and TRBJ1-2, is EPEVTQTPSHQVTQMGQEVILRCVPISNHLYFYWYRQILGQKVEFLVSFYNNEISEKSEIFDDQFSVERPDGSNFTLKIRSTKLEDSAMYFCASSVYGDGYTFGSGTRLTVV.

The chain combines TRBV29-1 with TRBJ2-1; D is unclear. Germline V gene data show CDR1 as SQVTM and CDR2 as ANQGSEA. Trimming took 3 bases from V and 4 from J, leaving 13 bases between them. The CDR3 contains 14 residues. The CDR3: CSVEEKALYNEQFF. CDR3 sequence (DNA): TGCAGCGTTGAGGAGAAGGCACTTTACAATGAGCAGTTCTTC.

The rearrangement uses TRBV5-1 and TRBJ2-2, with D possibly TRBD2 on 6 matching bases. Trimming shortened V by 5 bases and J by 1 base, and 15 bases separated the two germline ends. The CDR3 consists of 16 residues. From germline, CDR1 is SGHRS and CDR2 YFSETQ. This chain's CDR3 is CASRSAVRGNTGELFF. CDR3 sequence (DNA): TGCGCCAGCAGATCTGCCGTGCGGGGGAACACCGGGGAGCTGTTTTTT.

This chain joins TRBV14 and TRBJ1-1; D is unresolved. Germline CDR1 is SGHDN and CDR2 is FVKESK. The CDR3 extends over 13 amino acids. V was clipped by 0 bases and J by 10 bases, with 12 bases between them. In DNA, the CDR3 is TGTGCCAGCAGCCAAGATCGATCCGGGGTAGCTTTCTTT. Residues: CASSQDRSGVAFF.

The chain couples TRBV7-9 to TRBJ2-5, with 8 nucleotides matching TRBD2. CDR1 is SEHNR, CDR2 FQNEAQ, per germline (reference sequence). V shed 5 bases, J shed 5 bases, and the junction held 13 bases outside the gene matches. This CDR3 region has 16 residues. The chain's CDR3 is CASSPPERELVETQYF. The CDR3 bases are TGTGCCAGCAGCCCCCCGGAGCGGGAGTTGGTGGAGACCCAGTACTTC. Filled out from reference TRBV7-9 and TRBJ2-5, the complete variable domain reads DTGVSQNPRHKITKRGQNVTFRCDPISEHNRLYWYRQTLGQGPEFLTYFQNEAQLEKSRLLSDRFSAERPKGSFSTLEIQRTEQGDSAMYLCASSPPERELVETQYFGPGTRLLVL.

This chain links TRBV6-1 with TRBJ2-7; 8 nucleotides line up with TRBD1. V shed 7 bases and J 6 bases; nucleotides not matched to a gene: 11. The CDR3 totals 14 residues. Germline values: CDR1 MNHNS, CDR2 SASEGT. The CDR3: CASTLTGVRREQYF. CDR3 nucleotide sequence: TGTGCCAGCACCCTGACAGGGGTCCGGCGCGAGCAGTACTTC.

V and J are TRBV18 and TRBJ2-3; TRBD2 might be the D (6 bases). The V end lost 1 base, the J end lost 2 bases, and 16 bases lay between the germline ends. The CDR3 sequence is 17 residues long. Germline V gene lookup returns CDR1 KGHSH and CDR2 LQKENI. The CDR3, as DNA: TGTGCCAGCTCACCACGTGCTAGCGCTTACCCCACAGATACGCAGTATTTT. Its translation: CASSPRASAYPTDTQYF.

The chain is built from TRBV11-2 and TRBJ1-5; D perhaps matches TRBD1 (5 bases). Germline CDR1 and CDR2: SGHAT and FQNNGV. Trimming cost V 5 bases and J 4 bases, with 15 bases left between them. CDR3 size: 15 residues. CDR3 sequence (DNA): TGTGCCAGCAGCCTCGATGCGGGGCCAAATCAGCCCCAGCATTTT. Its translation is CASSLDAGPNQPQHF.